The 15 T cell receptor beta chains below all came from one sample that was sequenced in a study of T cells expressing NK-cell markers. Reprocessing the 5' RACE reads, TCRdb reports a single entry for every CDR3 protein and omits DNA. The sample holds about 260,000 distinct CDR3 sequences. The sample taken for sequencing was blood T cells: a sorted CD56 or NKG2C T cell subset, CD4+ or CD8+ T cells, or bulk PBMC T cells (not recorded which). The origin of the receptors is a man in his late teens or twenties in good health.

This sequence joins TRBV12-3 or TRBV12-4 and TRBJ2-5; TCRdb gives TRBD1 as the D gene, but with no DNA this cannot be confirmed. The length of the CDR3 is 15 residues. CDR3 amino acids: CASSRLGDPQETQYF.

The J gene is TRBJ2-1, the V gene TRBV9; no DNA is available, so the TRBD1 call from TCRdb remains unchecked. The CDR3 sequence is 18 residues long. Germline V gene lookup returns CDR1 SGDLS and CDR2 YYNGEE. CDR3 sequence: CASSVESGTGLSYNEQFF.

V is TRBV20-1 and J is TRBJ2-1; TCRdb outputs TRBD1, but without DNA this stays unchecked. This CDR3 region has 12 residues. CDR1 is DFQATT, CDR2 SNEGSKA, per germline (reference sequence). CDR3 sequence: CSARPLGPEQFF.

The chain has TRBV10-3 and TRBJ2-1; TCRdb indicates TRBD1, and absent DNA this call remains unverified. The germline V gene has CDR1 ENHRY and CDR2 SYGVKD. This CDR3 has 14 residues. CDR3 sequence reads: CAISADRDYNEQFF.

The chain joins TRBV27 to TRBJ2-2; as DNA is missing, the TRBD2 call by TCRdb cannot be tested. The CDR3 has 15 amino acids. Germline-derived CDR1 and CDR2 are MNHEY and SMNVEV (reference sequence). The CDR3 reads CASSLRASGKGELFF.

The V gene is TRBV5-1, the J gene TRBJ2-7; the TRBD1 assignment by TCRdb is unverifiable without DNA. CDR3 size: 14 residues. Germline V lookup: CDR1 SGHRS, CDR2 YFSETQ. CDR3 amino acids: CASSFGQGGYEQYF.

This chain links TRBV27 with TRBJ2-5; as DNA is missing, the TRBD1 call by TCRdb cannot be tested. The germline gives CDR1 MNHEY, CDR2 SMNVEV (reference sequence). This CDR3 region has 15 residues. This CDR3 reads CASSLVSGTQETQYF.

V is TRBV6-5 and J is TRBJ2-3. This CDR3 comprises 15 residues. CDR1 is MNHEY, CDR2 SVGAGI, per germline. This chain's CDR3 is CASSYSRQYTDTQYF.

The chain combines TRBV7-2 with TRBJ2-7; TCRdb's D gene call, TRBD2, goes unchecked for lack of DNA. The CDR3 sequence is 14 residues long. Germline assignment: CDR1 SGHTA and CDR2 FQGNSA. CDR3 sequence reads: CASSSELAGYEQYF.

The chain couples TRBV27 to TRBJ1-4; TCRdb's D gene call, TRBD1, goes unchecked for lack of DNA. The CDR3 consists of 15 residues. Germline V gives CDR1 MNHEY, CDR2 SMNVEV (reference sequence). The CDR3 spells CASSTTDRSGEKLFF. The full variable domain, rest sourced from reference TRBV27 and TRBJ1-4, is EAQVTQNPRYLITVTGKKLTVTCSQNMNHEYMSWYRQDPGLGLRQIYYSMNVEVTDKGDVPEGYKVSRKEKRNFPLILESPSPNQTSLYFCASSTTDRSGEKLFFGSGTQLSVL.

This chain's CDR3 is CASSAGGGSFMNEQFF. The chain is built from TRBV5-1 and TRBJ2-1; there is no DNA to check the TCRdb D call of TRBD1. This CDR3 has 16 residues. Germline CDR1 SGHRS, CDR2 YFSETQ.

This sequence joins TRBV6-2 or TRBV6-3 and TRBJ2-7; TCRdb's D gene call, TRBD2, goes unchecked for lack of DNA. Germline V gene lookup returns CDR1 MNHEY and CDR2 SVGEGT. The CDR3 loop spans 12 amino acids. This CDR3 reads CASSGSAYEQYF.

The chain uses TRBV5-1 and TRBJ1-1. Germline-derived CDR1 and CDR2 are SGHRS and YFSETQ. The CDR3 spans 15 residues. CDR3 region: CASSAAGPSNTEAFF.

The chain links TRBV18 to TRBJ2-7. The CDR3 is made up of 18 amino acids. The germline V gene has CDR1 KGHSH and CDR2 LQKENI. The chain's CDR3 is CASSPFRKKVDRGDEQYF. Full variable domain (outside the CDR3, taken from reference TRBV18 and TRBJ2-7): NAGVMQNPRHLVRRRGQEARLRCSPMKGHSHVYWYRQLPEEGLKFMVYLQKENIIDESGMPKERFSAEFPKEGPSILRIQQVVRGDSAAYFCASSPFRKKVDRGDEQYFGPGTRLTVT.

The gene calls are TRBV7-8 and TRBJ2-1; the D call from TCRdb, TRBD2, cannot be confirmed without DNA. CDR3 length: 15 residues. CDR1 SGHVS and CDR2 FQNEAQ come from the germline V gene. CDR3 residues: CASTMPTSGHNEQFF.